Listed here are 28 T cell receptor beta chains from one sample, sequenced in a study of naive and memory T cell subsets. An equimolar mix of two oligonucleotides served as the beta constant-region primer for TRBC1 and TRBC2. Via MiXCR, TCRdb re-called the UMI-ligation and nested PCR reads, giving one row per CDR3 protein. The repertoire includes some 36,000 distinct CDR3 sequences, about 14% of them detected once, and around 21% sits in the top ten. The specimen sequenced was effector memory CD4+ T cells from blood. As for subset: effector memory, CD45RA- CD27-. Every receptor here comes from a human donor in good health.

This clonotype was observed a handful of times. The V gene is TRBV12-3 or TRBV12-4, the J gene TRBJ1-1; unclear D gene. V lost 5 bases and J 4 bases, leaving 14 bases between the germline ends. The CDR3 consists of 14 residues. This chain's CDR3 is CASSGHPRGTEAFF. As DNA, the CDR3 is TGTGCCAGCAGTGGTCACCCGCGAGGCACTGAAGCTTTCTTT.

Concerning this clonotype itself: Being one base from a much bigger clone, this may be a read error. The CDR3 region has the DNA TGTGCCGGCAGTTTCTCAGGGCGGGGAACCGGGGAGCTGTTTTTT. Residues: CAGSFSGRGTGELFF. This rearrangement joins TRBV12-3 or TRBV12-4 to TRBJ2-2; D perhaps matches TRBD2 (6 bases). The CDR3 is 15 amino acids.

This clonotype was seen repeatedly, ten times or more. The chain couples TRBV2 to TRBJ1-5; 9 positions match TRBD1. Unmatched junction bases numbered 0, after V lost 4 bases and J lost 2 bases. This CDR3 is 14 amino acids long. The germline CDR1 and CDR2 sequences are SNHLY and FYNNEI. CDR3 loop: CASSGTGGNQPQHF. CDR3 in DNA: TGTGCCAGCAGTGGGACAGGGGGCAATCAGCCCCAGCATTTT.

Ten or more counts support this clonotype. V usage is TRBV11-2 and J usage is TRBJ2-1; D remains unclear. V lost 3 bases to trimming and J lost 10 bases, with 16 bases between them. The CDR3 sequence is 14 residues long. From germline, CDR1 is SGHAT and CDR2 FQNNGV. This CDR3 reads CASSFPWVRGEQFF. CDR3 nucleotides: TGTGCCAGCAGCTTTCCTTGGGTCCGCGGCGAGCAGTTCTTC.

There are a few counts of this clonotype. This chain links TRBV11-2 with TRBJ2-3; TRBD1 agrees at 9 bases. Germline lookup yields CDR1 SGHAT and CDR2 FQNNGV. Trimming at V came to 4 bases and at J to 4 bases, leaving 9 bases not matched to a gene. CDR3 length: 16 amino acids. The DNA of the CDR3 is TGTGCCAGCAGCTCCCGGGGGGACAGGGTGGCAGATACGCAGTATTTT. Residues: CASSSRGDRVADTQYF.

This chain links TRBV7-9 with TRBJ1-1; D unresolved. Germline V gene data show CDR1 as SEHNR and CDR2 as FQNEAQ (reference sequence). The CDR3 has 16 residues. Trimming shortened V by 5 bases and J by 2 bases, and 18 bases separated the two germline ends. CDR3 loop: CASSPAGGLLNTEAFF. In nucleotides, the CDR3 is TGTGCCAGCAGCCCAGCCGGCGGTTTGCTTAACACTGAAGCTTTCTTT. The whole variable domain, remainder taken from reference TRBV7-9 and TRBJ1-1, is DTGVSQNPRHKITKRGQNVTFRCDPISEHNRLYWYRQTLGQGPEFLTYFQNEAQLEKSRLLSDRFSAERPKGSFSTLEIQRTEQGDSAMYLCASSPAGGLLNTEAFFGQGTRLTVV.

This clonotype turned up a few times. The CDR3 DNA reads TGCAGCCAGACTGGAGCGGAGGCTGGGAATGAGCAGTTCTTC. It translates to CSQTGAEAGNEQFF. The chain uses TRBV29-1 and TRBJ2-1; tentative D call: TRBD2 (5 bases). There are 14 residues in the CDR3. V lost 8 bases and J lost 7, with 21 bases in between. Germline CDR1 and CDR2: SQVTM and ANQGSEA.

The V call is TRBV18, the J call TRBJ1-2; perhaps TRBD1 as D (6 bases). This CDR3 comprises 13 residues. The germline V and J ends were trimmed by 2 bases and 5 bases, with 9 bases remaining between them. The germline gives CDR1 KGHSH, CDR2 LQKENI. CDR3 sequence (DNA): TGTGCCAGCTCACCAGAGGACAGTTATGGCTACACCTTC. This gives the protein CASSPEDSYGYTF.

This clonotype occurred a few times. The rearrangement links TRBV20-1 to TRBJ1-6; perhaps TRBD1 as D (6 bases). Germline V gene sequence: CDR1 DFQATT, CDR2 SNEGSKA (reference sequence). Trimming removed 2 bases from V and 0 bases from J, with 14 bases in between. The CDR3 sequence is 17 residues long. For the CDR3, the DNA is TGCAGTGCTAGACCCACGGGGGCGAACTCCTATAATTCACCCCTCCACTTT. This sequence encodes CSARPTGANSYNSPLHF.

This clonotype was detected a few times. The V call is TRBV7-9, the J call TRBJ2-5; TRBD1 aligns across 12 bases. This CDR3 is 16 amino acids long. The V and J ends lost 5 bases and 7 bases, in that order; junction bases with no gene match: 11. Germline V gives CDR1 SEHNR, CDR2 FQNEAQ (reference sequence). CDR3 sequence (DNA): TGTGCCAGCAGCGGACGGGACAGGGGGCAAACGGGGACCCAGTACTTC. It codes for CASSGRDRGQTGTQYF.

This clonotype appeared a few times. The CDR3 region is CASDPGQGRENIQYF. The CDR3 coding sequence is TGTGCCAGCGATCCGGGACAGGGCCGGGAAAACATTCAGTACTTC. This chain uses TRBV28 with TRBJ2-4, with 9 positions matching TRBD1. There are 15 residues in the CDR3. V gave up 8 bases and J gave up 5 bases; unmatched junction bases: 10. Per the germline V gene, CDR1 is MDHEN and CDR2 is SYDVKM. The whole variable domain, filled in from reference TRBV28 and TRBJ2-4, reads DVKVTQSSRYLVKRTGEKVFLECVQDMDHENMFWYRQDPGLGLRLIYFSYDVKMKEKGDIPEGYSVSREKKERFSLILESASTNQTSMYLCASDPGQGRENIQYFGAGTRLSVL.

The chain links TRBV11-2 to TRBJ2-1; TRBD2 matches at 10 bases. The CDR3 sequence is 14 residues long. Per the germline V gene, CDR1 is SGHAT and CDR2 is FQNNGV. After removal of 4 bases from V and 12 bases from J, the junction contained 9 bases not matched to a gene. The CDR3 DNA follows: TGTGCCAGCAGCTCCCCTAAGCGGGAGGGCCGGCAGTTCTTC. It is translated as CASSSPKREGRQFF.

The table lists this clonotype with many counts. The V and J genes are TRBV9 and TRBJ2-2; the match to TRBD2 covers 12 bases. This CDR3 has 17 amino acids. V shed 3 bases, J shed 3 bases, and the junction held 6 bases outside the gene matches. CDR1 and CDR2 from the germline V gene are SGDLS and YYNGEE. The CDR3 region is CASSERTSGDYTGELFF. DNA of the CDR3: TGTGCCAGCAGCGAAAGGACTAGCGGGGATTACACCGGGGAGCTGTTTTTT.

By sample share, this clonotype is medium-sized. This chain connects TRBV20-1 to TRBJ2-3; 12 nucleotides line up with TRBD2. The germline V gene has CDR1 DFQATT and CDR2 SNEGSKA (reference sequence). V shed 4 bases, J shed 4 bases, and the junction held 6 bases outside the gene matches. The length of the CDR3 is 15 residues. The CDR3 region is CSAISTSGSADTQYF. The CDR3 nucleotides are TGCAGTGCTATATCGACTAGCGGGAGTGCAGATACGCAGTATTTT.

A single count supports this clonotype. The CDR3 bases are TGTGCCAGCAGCCAACAGACTAGTTGGAATGAGCAGTTCTTC. Its translation: CASSQQTSWNEQFF. The V gene is TRBV3-1, the J gene TRBJ2-1; weak D call: TRBD2 (6 bases). The CDR3 extends over 14 amino acids. The germline V gene encodes CDR1 LGHDT and CDR2 YNNKEL (reference sequence). Trimming removed 2 bases at V and 7 bases at J, with 12 bases between.

Within the sample, this clonotype is medium-sized. This chain links TRBV7-2 with TRBJ2-6; D is possibly TRBD1 (6 bases). CDR1 and CDR2 (germline): SGHTA, FQGNSA. This CDR3 comprises 15 residues. With 4 bases removed from V and 0 bases from J, the gap between germline ends came to 7 bases. The DNA of the CDR3 is TGTGCCAGCAGCTGGGGGCTCTCTGGGGCCAACGTCCTGACTTTC. Amino acid sequence: CASSWGLSGANVLTF.

This clonotype was recorded many times. The V gene is TRBV11-1, the J gene TRBJ1-1; D not certain. The length of the CDR3 is 14 residues. The V end lost 3 bases, the J end lost 8 bases, and 16 bases lay between the germline ends. Germline V gives CDR1 SGHAT, CDR2 FQDESV (reference sequence). DNA for the CDR3: TGTGCCAGCAGCTTGGGGAGAGGAGGGTCCGAAGCTTTCTTT. Its protein is CASSLGRGGSEAFF.

The chain uses TRBV20-1 and TRBJ1-1; D gene unclear. The V and J ends lost 6 bases and 0 bases respectively, with 14 bases between them. The CDR3 consists of 14 residues. Germline V CDR1 and CDR2: DFQATT, SNEGSKA (reference sequence). CDR3 sequence (DNA): TGCAGTGCCAGCATTCGGGTATTGAACACTGAAGCTTTCTTT. This gives the protein CSASIRVLNTEAFF.

This clonotype came up a few times. The V gene is TRBV5-1, the J gene TRBJ2-1; TRBD2 agrees at 9 bases. The J segment lost 0 bases and the V segment lost 10 bases, leaving 5 bases of the junction unmatched. This CDR3 has 14 amino acids. Looked up from germline, CDR1 is SGHRS and CDR2 is YFSETQ. This CDR3 reads CASRSGSSYNEQFF. For the CDR3, the DNA is TGCGCCTCCCGTAGCGGGAGCTCCTACAATGAGCAGTTCTTC.

The rearrangement links TRBV10-3 to TRBJ2-1; TRBD2 aligns across 12 bases. CDR3 size: 16 residues. Germline V lookup: CDR1 ENHRY, CDR2 SYGVKD. Unmatched junction bases numbered 10, after V lost 6 bases and J lost 7 bases. The CDR3 DNA sequence: TGTGCCATCAGCAATAGACTAGCGGGAGCCGTGAATGAGCAGTTCTTC. Translating it yields CAISNRLAGAVNEQFF.

This clonotype appeared a few times. This chain connects TRBV7-9 to TRBJ2-3, with 7 bases aligning to TRBD2. Trimming cost V 2 bases and J 6 bases; bases outside gene matches: 8. The germline V gene encodes CDR1 SEHNR and CDR2 FQNEAQ (reference sequence). This CDR3 spans 15 amino acids. This chain's CDR3 is CASSLSYGRSDTQYF. The CDR3 bases are TGTGCCAGCAGCTTAAGTTACGGGAGGTCGGATACGCAGTATTTT.

The chain is built from TRBV30 and TRBJ2-3; 15 nucleotides align to TRBD2. With V trimmed by 2 bases and J by 5 bases, 5 bases remained unmatched. Germline CDR1 reads GTSNPN; CDR2 reads SVGIG (reference sequence). The CDR3 spans 16 residues. The CDR3 coding sequence is TGTGCCTGGAGTATCGGACTAGCGGGAGGGCAAGATACGCAGTATTTT. It yields the protein CAWSIGLAGGQDTQYF.

In this sample, this clonotype turned up many times. The V gene is TRBV13, the J gene TRBJ2-6; D is unresolved. In germline, CDR1 is PRHDT, CDR2 FYEKMQ (reference sequence). The ends were cut back, 6 bases at V and 0 bases at J, with 3 bases in the middle. The CDR3 spans 13 residues. The CDR3 loop is CASSRSGANVLTF. DNA for the CDR3: TGTGCCAGCAGTCGCTCTGGGGCCAACGTCCTGACTTTC. Based on the CDR3 plus reference TRBV13 and TRBJ2-6, the full variable domain is AAGVIQSPRHLIKEKRETATLKCYPIPRHDTVYWYQQGPGQDPQFLISFYEKMQSDKGSIPDRFSAQQFSDYHSELNMSSLELGDSALYFCASSRSGANVLTFGAGSRLTVL.

This clonotype has just a few counts. V gene TRBV13 combines with J gene TRBJ2-5; 8 bases line up with TRBD1. This CDR3 spans 16 amino acids. Looked up from germline, CDR1 is PRHDT and CDR2 is FYEKMQ (reference sequence). V was pared by 5 bases and J by 5 bases, with 13 bases of the junction left unmatched. The CDR3 protein is CASSPRGRGQGETQYF. The DNA for the CDR3 is TGTGCCAGCAGCCCCCGTGGCAGGGGGCAGGGTGAGACCCAGTACTTC. The whole variable domain, remainder taken from reference TRBV13 and TRBJ2-5, is AAGVIQSPRHLIKEKRETATLKCYPIPRHDTVYWYQQGPGQDPQFLISFYEKMQSDKGSIPDRFSAQQFSDYHSELNMSSLELGDSALYFCASSPRGRGQGETQYFGPGTRLLVL.

The J gene is TRBJ1-5, the V gene TRBV7-2; no clear D. The CDR3 loop spans 15 amino acids. In germline, CDR1 is SGHTA, CDR2 FQGNSA. Between the trimmed V and J ends, which lost 5 bases and 0 bases, there was a span of 11 bases. CDR3 bases: TGTGCCAGCAGCCCCGAGGGATATAGCAATCAGCCCCAGCATTTT. Amino acids: CASSPEGYSNQPQHF.

The V gene is TRBV7-6, the J gene TRBJ2-1, with 11 nucleotides matching TRBD2. Germline V lookup: CDR1 SGHVS, CDR2 FNYEAQ. V gave up 1 base and J gave up 1 base; unmatched junction bases: 3. The CDR3 is made up of 17 amino acids. Here the CDR3 reads CASSLGLAGYSYNEQFF. CDR3 nucleotides: TGTGCCAGCAGCTTAGGACTAGCGGGATATTCCTACAATGAGCAGTTCTTC.

This chain links TRBV10-3 with TRBJ2-2, with a tentative D call TRBD2 (7 bases). The germline V gene has CDR1 ENHRY and CDR2 SYGVKD. The germline V and J ends were trimmed by 8 bases and 3 bases, with 10 bases remaining between them. This CDR3 has 13 residues. CDR3 residues: CAIGGGHTGELFF. CDR3 nucleotides: TGTGCCATCGGGGGGGGCCACACCGGGGAGCTGTTTTTT.

This clonotype has only a few counts. The V gene is TRBV29-1, the J gene TRBJ2-5; maybe TRBD2 (6 bases). Trimming took 4 bases from V and 5 from J, leaving 20 bases between them. CDR3 length: 15 residues. The germline V gene has CDR1 SQVTM and CDR2 ANQGSEA. The CDR3 sequence is CSVVGGEASAETQYF. CDR3 coding DNA: TGCAGCGTTGTGGGTGGGGAGGCTAGCGCGGAGACCCAGTACTTC.